Listed below are T cell receptor beta chains from one sample, sequenced in a study of cytomegalovirus exposure and HLA in healthy donors. Using immunoSEQ multiplex PCR, the repertoire was profiled, and TCRdb retains in-frame clones only, with some absent. The sample lists more than 110,000 clones, approximately 87% occurring once. Sequencing was done on a sample of PBMCs. The receptors were gathered from a young man in good health and CMV-seronegative. Both conserved end residues are part of each CDR3. Each record gives: V gene, J gene, clone size, D gene, CDR3 DNA, CDR3 protein. D genes are given only for firm matches. Only part of the rows carry a size: once, few, many, or a class if the clone is expanded.

v_gene: TRBV4-3; j_gene: TRBJ1-1; abundance: NA; d_gene: NA; CDR3nt: TGCGCCAGCAGCCAAGATGGCCAAACGAACACTGAAGCTTTCTTT; CDR3aa: CASSQDGQTNTEAFF
v_gene: TRBV7-2; j_gene: TRBJ2-1; abundance: NA; d_gene: TRBD1; CDR3nt: TGTGCCAGCAGCTTAACAGGGGGCAATGAGCAGTTCTTC; CDR3aa: CASSLTGGNEQFF
v_gene: TRBV5-6; j_gene: TRBJ1-5; abundance: NA; d_gene: NA; CDR3nt: TGTGCCAGCAGCTTGAAGAGGACCCCTGGGAGGCCCCAGCATTTT; CDR3aa: CASSLKRTPGRPQHF
v_gene: TRBV10-3; j_gene: TRBJ2-2; abundance: NA; d_gene: NA; CDR3nt: TGTGCCATCAGTGACATACCGGACACCGGGGAGCTGTTTTTT; CDR3aa: CAISDIPDTGELFF
v_gene: TRBV5-1; j_gene: TRBJ2-7; abundance: NA; d_gene: NA; CDR3nt: TGCGCCAGCAGCTCGGGGACTGGAACCTACGAGCAGTACTTC; CDR3aa: CASSSGTGTYEQYF
v_gene: TRBV27; j_gene: TRBJ2-1; abundance: NA; d_gene: TRBD1; CDR3nt: TGTGCCAGCAGTTTATCGAGAGGGGGCGGCTCCTACAATGAGCAGTTCTTC; CDR3aa: CASSLSRGGGSYNEQFF
v_gene: TRBV5-1; j_gene: TRBJ2-2; abundance: NA; d_gene: TRBD2; CDR3nt: TGCGCCAGCATGGGACTAGCGGGAGTAAACGGGGAGCTGTTTTTT; CDR3aa: CASMGLAGVNGELFF
v_gene: TRBV18; j_gene: TRBJ1-1; abundance: NA; d_gene: TRBD1; CDR3nt: TGTGCCAGCTCACTAGGACAGGAGGTAATTGAAGCTTTCTTT; CDR3aa: CASSLGQEVIEAFF
v_gene: TRBV6-5; j_gene: TRBJ1-4; abundance: NA; d_gene: TRBD1; CDR3nt: TGTGCCAGCAGGCCGGGACAGATCCCTGAAAAACTGTTTTTT; CDR3aa: CASRPGQIPEKLFF
v_gene: TRBV19; j_gene: TRBJ2-3; abundance: NA; d_gene: TRBD1; CDR3nt: TGTGCCAGTAGTGGATGGACAGGCCAAAGCACAGATACGCAGTATTTT; CDR3aa: CASSGWTGQSTDTQYF
v_gene: TRBV29-1; j_gene: TRBJ2-7; abundance: NA; d_gene: NA; CDR3nt: TGCAGCGTTGAGGGGGGGGACACAGCCTACGAGCAGTACTTC; CDR3aa: CSVEGGDTAYEQYF
v_gene: TRBV30; j_gene: TRBJ1-2; abundance: NA; d_gene: NA; CDR3nt: TGTGCCTGGAGTTACCCACACCCCTATGGCTACACCTTC; CDR3aa: CAWSYPHPYGYTF
v_gene: TRBV10-3; j_gene: TRBJ1-2; abundance: NA; d_gene: NA; CDR3nt: TGTGCCATCAGTGAGTCCAGAGACACCGGCTATGGCTACACCTTC; CDR3aa: CAISESRDTGYGYTF
v_gene: TRBV9; j_gene: TRBJ1-5; abundance: NA; d_gene: NA; CDR3nt: TGTGCCAGCAGCGTCAGGGGCAATCAGCCCCAGCATTTT; CDR3aa: CASSVRGNQPQHF
v_gene: TRBV6-1; j_gene: TRBJ2-3; abundance: NA; d_gene: NA; CDR3nt: TGTGCCAGCAGTGAGCAGGACACAGATACGCAGTATTTT; CDR3aa: CASSEQDTDTQYF
v_gene: TRBV2; j_gene: TRBJ2-7; abundance: NA; d_gene: TRBD2; CDR3nt: TGTGCCAGCAGTGAGCAAGCGGGGGGGCCCTACGAGCAGTACTTC; CDR3aa: CASSEQAGGPYEQYF
v_gene: TRBV7-9; j_gene: TRBJ2-1; abundance: NA; d_gene: NA; CDR3nt: TGTGCCAGCAGCTTCGGGATCGGGGGTCACGAGCAGTTCTTC; CDR3aa: CASSFGIGGHEQFF
v_gene: TRBV11-3; j_gene: TRBJ1-2; abundance: few; d_gene: NA; CDR3nt: TGTGCCAGCAGGCCCAGGGGAAGGCGTGGCTACACCTTC; CDR3aa: CASRPRGRRGYTF
v_gene: TRBV10-3; j_gene: TRBJ2-1; abundance: once; d_gene: TRBD1; CDR3nt: TGTGCCATCAGTGCACTGGGGGGGGGACAGGGGACCGGCAATGAGCAGTTCTTC; CDR3aa: CAISALGGGQGTGNEQFF
v_gene: TRBV10-3; j_gene: TRBJ1-6; abundance: NA; d_gene: TRBD1; CDR3nt: TGTGCCATCAGTGAGTCGACGGGACAGGGGGGTTCACCCCTCCACTTT; CDR3aa: CAISESTGQGGSPLHF
v_gene: TRBV30; j_gene: TRBJ1-4; abundance: NA; d_gene: TRBD1; CDR3nt: TGTGCCTGGAGTGCTCTCAGGGGGCGAGAAAAACTGTTTTTT; CDR3aa: CAWSALRGREKLFF
v_gene: TRBV10-3; j_gene: TRBJ1-4; abundance: NA; d_gene: NA; CDR3nt: TGTGCCATCAGCTCCACAGGATCCGAGGAAAAACTGTTTTTT; CDR3aa: CAISSTGSEEKLFF
v_gene: TRBV11-2; j_gene: TRBJ1-4; abundance: NA; d_gene: NA; CDR3nt: TGTGCCAGCAGCTTAGAGGGAAGAAGGGGTGAAAAACTGTTTTTT; CDR3aa: CASSLEGRRGEKLFF
v_gene: TRBV5-1; j_gene: TRBJ1-1; abundance: once; d_gene: NA; CDR3nt: TGCGCCAGCAGCTTCGAACGGGGTACTGAAGCTTTCTTT; CDR3aa: CASSFERGTEAFF
v_gene: TRBV28; j_gene: TRBJ2-7; abundance: NA; d_gene: NA; CDR3nt: TGTGCCAGCAGTTTCCCGCAGACCTACGAGCAGTACTTC; CDR3aa: CASSFPQTYEQYF
v_gene: TRBV7-9; j_gene: TRBJ1-6; abundance: NA; d_gene: NA; CDR3nt: TGTGCCAGCAGCTCGGGCCAGGCGGCGCCGGGGTCACCCCTCCACTTT; CDR3aa: CASSSGQAAPGSPLHF
v_gene: TRBV15; j_gene: TRBJ2-7; abundance: NA; d_gene: NA; CDR3nt: TGTGCCACCAGCAGAGGTGGGGAGTCCTACGAGCAGTACTTC; CDR3aa: CATSRGGESYEQYF
v_gene: TRBV5-4; j_gene: TRBJ2-1; abundance: NA; d_gene: TRBD2; CDR3nt: TGTGCCAGCAGACTAGCGGGGGGTGCCCATGAGCAGTTCTTC; CDR3aa: CASRLAGGAHEQFF
v_gene: TRBV5-1; j_gene: TRBJ2-1; abundance: NA; d_gene: NA; CDR3nt: TGCGCCAGCAGCCTTTTTGGGGGGTGGGACTACAATGAGCAGTTCTTC; CDR3aa: CASSLFGGWDYNEQFF
v_gene: TRBV13; j_gene: TRBJ1-2; abundance: NA; d_gene: NA; CDR3nt: TGTGCCAGCAGCTTAGAAGGCAGGGCGATTGATTCTAACTATGGCTACACCTTC; CDR3aa: CASSLEGRAIDSNYGYTF
v_gene: TRBV5-4; j_gene: TRBJ2-5; abundance: NA; d_gene: TRBD1; CDR3nt: TGTGCCAGCAGCCGAGGACCGGGACAGGGGCAAGAGACCCAGTACTTC; CDR3aa: CASSRGPGQGQETQYF
v_gene: TRBV27; j_gene: TRBJ2-1; abundance: NA; d_gene: NA; CDR3nt: TGTGCCAGCAGCACCCTAGGCGGGATGAACAATGAGCAGTTCTTC; CDR3aa: CASSTLGGMNNEQFF
v_gene: TRBV18; j_gene: TRBJ2-4; abundance: NA; d_gene: TRBD1; CDR3nt: TGTGCCAGCTCACCGCGACAGGGGGGAGTTTCCTTGGGCAGAAACATTCAGTACTTC; CDR3aa: CASSPRQGGVSLGRNIQYF
v_gene: TRBV7-9; j_gene: TRBJ2-1; abundance: NA; d_gene: TRBD2; CDR3nt: TGTGCCAGCAGCCTGACTAGCGGGAGGTTAAATGAGCAGTTCTTC; CDR3aa: CASSLTSGRLNEQFF
v_gene: TRBV7-6; j_gene: TRBJ2-5; abundance: once; d_gene: NA; CDR3nt: TGTGCCAGCAGCAAGATGGGGCTCCAAGAGACCCAGTACTTC; CDR3aa: CASSKMGLQETQYF
v_gene: TRBV5-4; j_gene: TRBJ1-3; abundance: NA; d_gene: NA; CDR3nt: TGTGCCAGCAGCCGAGAGGCCGGCTCTGGAAACACCATATATTTT; CDR3aa: CASSREAGSGNTIYF
v_gene: TRBV6-5; j_gene: TRBJ1-2; abundance: NA; d_gene: NA; CDR3nt: TGTGCCAGCAGTCCTACAGGGTTAGCTAACTATGGCTACACCTTC; CDR3aa: CASSPTGLANYGYTF
v_gene: TRBV4-1; j_gene: TRBJ1-6; abundance: NA; d_gene: NA; CDR3nt: TGCGCCAGCAGCCAAGAGACACTCGTCCTTAATTCACCCCTCCACTTT; CDR3aa: CASSQETLVLNSPLHF
v_gene: TRBV10-3; j_gene: TRBJ2-1; abundance: NA; d_gene: NA; CDR3nt: TGTGCCAGCACAGGATACAATGAGCAGTTCTTC; CDR3aa: CASTGYNEQFF
v_gene: TRBV6-5; j_gene: TRBJ2-1; abundance: NA; d_gene: NA; CDR3nt: TGTGCCAGCAGACCCTGGAGGGACAGCGAGCAGTTCTTC; CDR3aa: CASRPWRDSEQFF
v_gene: TRBV7-6; j_gene: TRBJ2-1; abundance: once; d_gene: TRBD2; CDR3nt: TGTGCCAGCAGCCCCGGACTAGCGGGGGGCCCTAGCTCCTACAATGAGCAGTTCTTC; CDR3aa: CASSPGLAGGPSSYNEQFF
v_gene: TRBV6-5; j_gene: TRBJ2-1; abundance: NA; d_gene: NA; CDR3nt: TGTGCCAGCAGCCACGCGGGGCGGGTCTACAATGAGCAGTTCTTC; CDR3aa: CASSHAGRVYNEQFF
v_gene: TRBV7-2; j_gene: TRBJ1-2; abundance: NA; d_gene: NA; CDR3nt: TGTGCCAGCAGCGGCCGGGACAACCTGGGGGATGGCTACACCTTC; CDR3aa: CASSGRDNLGDGYTF
v_gene: TRBV19; j_gene: TRBJ1-2; abundance: NA; d_gene: NA; CDR3nt: TGTGCCAGTACCGATGAGTATACAGAACGCGGCTACACCTTC; CDR3aa: CASTDEYTERGYTF
v_gene: TRBV4-1; j_gene: TRBJ1-1; abundance: NA; d_gene: TRBD1; CDR3nt: TGCGCCAGCAGCCAAGCGACAGGGTGGACTGAAGCTTTCTTT; CDR3aa: CASSQATGWTEAFF
v_gene: TRBV19; j_gene: TRBJ2-7; abundance: NA; d_gene: NA; CDR3nt: TGTGCCAGTAGTAAGGGGAAGTTCTCCTACGAGCAGTACTTC; CDR3aa: CASSKGKFSYEQYF
v_gene: TRBV7-9; j_gene: TRBJ2-1; abundance: NA; d_gene: NA; CDR3nt: TGTGCCAGCAGCTTTAGGGCTAGCTTGTCCAATGAGCAGTTCTTC; CDR3aa: CASSFRASLSNEQFF
v_gene: TRBV19; j_gene: TRBJ2-7; abundance: NA; d_gene: TRBD2; CDR3nt: TGTGCCAGTAGTTTTACTAGCGGGAGCCTAAACGAGCAGTACTTC; CDR3aa: CASSFTSGSLNEQYF
v_gene: TRBV6-4; j_gene: TRBJ2-3; abundance: NA; d_gene: TRBD2; CDR3nt: TGTGCCAGCAGTACTAGCGGGAAAGATACGCAGTATTTT; CDR3aa: CASSTSGKDTQYF
v_gene: TRBV6-1; j_gene: TRBJ1-2; abundance: NA; d_gene: TRBD1; CDR3nt: TGTGCCAGCAGAACGGACAGGGGGCCGACCTATGGCTACACCTTC; CDR3aa: CASRTDRGPTYGYTF
v_gene: TRBV7-6; j_gene: TRBJ2-3; abundance: NA; d_gene: TRBD1; CDR3nt: TGTGCCAGCAGCTTTGGACAGGAAGATACCACAGATACGCAGTATTTT; CDR3aa: CASSFGQEDTTDTQYF
v_gene: TRBV6-5; j_gene: TRBJ2-7; abundance: few; d_gene: TRBD1; CDR3nt: TGTGCCAGCAGGGGACAGGGGGCTACCTACGAGCAGTACTTC; CDR3aa: CASRGQGATYEQYF
v_gene: TRBV19; j_gene: TRBJ1-2; abundance: NA; d_gene: NA; CDR3nt: TGTGCCAGTAGATCTTTGGGCGACTATGGCTACACCTTC; CDR3aa: CASRSLGDYGYTF
v_gene: TRBV7-2; j_gene: TRBJ1-4; abundance: NA; d_gene: NA; CDR3nt: TGTGCCAGCAGCTTAGTGGCCAGAACTAATGAAAAACTGTTTTTT; CDR3aa: CASSLVARTNEKLFF
v_gene: TRBV28; j_gene: TRBJ2-1; abundance: NA; d_gene: NA; CDR3nt: TGTGCCAGCAGTTCCCCCGGGGTTGGCGGACCTTTCAATGAGCAGTTCTTC; CDR3aa: CASSSPGVGGPFNEQFF
v_gene: TRBV7-8; j_gene: TRBJ1-1; abundance: NA; d_gene: NA; CDR3nt: TGTGCCAGCAGCTCCCTCAAAGGGCCAGGGCATTTCTTT; CDR3aa: CASSSLKGPGHFF